These T cell receptor beta chains were read from a single sample in a study of beta chain features in type 1 diabetes. TCRdb keeps only in-frame clones here, not all; method: immunoSEQ multiplex PCR. The sample consists of approximately 280,000 clones, 15% of them appearing once. The specimen sequenced was naive CD4+ T cells from blood. The receptors stem from a man in his late teens or twenties with type 1 diabetes. Both conserved end residues are part of each CDR3. D genes are given only for firm matches. Clone size is stated in some rows and not others, as once, few, many or a class when expanded.

j_gene	d_gene	abundance	len	v_gene	CDR3nt	CDR3aa
TRBJ2-1	TRBD2	-	16	TRBV29-1	TGCAGCGTCGCCTCAAGTAGGGGAGGGTCCTACAATGAGCAGTTCTTC	CSVASSRGGSYNEQFF
TRBJ2-2	TRBD2	-	16	TRBV11-2	TGTGCCAGCAGCTTAAGAAGGACTAGCGGGGGCCCGGAGCTGTTTTTT	CASSLRRTSGGPELFF
TRBJ2-7	-	-	14	TRBV7-9	TGTGCCAGCAGCACCCGACAGTACGGCTACGAGCAGTACTTC	CASSTRQYGYEQYF
TRBJ2-3	TRBD2	few	14	TRBV6-5	TGTGCCAGCAGTTGGGCTAGCGGGGCCGATACGCAGTATTTT	CASSWASGADTQYF
TRBJ2-7	TRBD1	-	15	TRBV28	TGTGCCAGCAGTGCCCCGGGACAGGGGGCGCGCGAGCAGTACTTC	CASSAPGQGAREQYF
TRBJ1-2	TRBD1	-	13	TRBV29-1	TGCAGCGTTGAAGGTCGACAGGGTTCCGGCTACACCTTC	CSVEGRQGSGYTF
TRBJ2-5	-	-	15	TRBV18	TGTGCCAGCTCACCGACAGGAGCTACCCAAGAGACCCAGTACTTC	CASSPTGATQETQYF
TRBJ2-1	-	few	13	TRBV9	TGTGCCAGCAGTGCACCCCAGGGCGATGAGCAGTTCTTC	CASSAPQGDEQFF
TRBJ1-2	-	few	14	TRBV7-9	TGTGCCAGCAGCCCAAACAGGGCTAACTATGGCTACACCTTC	CASSPNRANYGYTF
TRBJ2-5	TRBD1	-	14	TRBV7-6	TGTGCCAGCAGCCCAGGGACAGCCCAAGAGACCCAGTACTTC	CASSPGTAQETQYF
TRBJ2-7	-	many	11	TRBV29-1	TGCAGCGTTCTAAACGCCTACGAGCAGTACTTC	CSVLNAYEQYF
TRBJ1-1	-	few	13	TRBV6-6	TGTGCCAGCAGCCAACAGGGATTCACTGAAGCTTTCTTT	CASSQQGFTEAFF
TRBJ2-1	TRBD2	-	15	TRBV6-5	TGTGCCAGCAGTACTGGACTAGCGGTGAACAATGAGCAGTTCTTC	CASSTGLAVNNEQFF
TRBJ1-2	-	-	15	TRBV29-1	TGCAGCGTTGAGAAGAGGGGCCCGGGGGACTATGGCTACACCTTC	CSVEKRGPGDYGYTF
TRBJ2-6	-	-	15	TRBV9	TGTGCCAGCAGCGAAGGAGGGTCTGGGGCCAACGTCCTGACTTTC	CASSEGGSGANVLTF
TRBJ2-7	-	few	12	TRBV5-6	TGTGCCAGCGGGACTTATCTCTACGAGCAGTACTTC	CASGTYLYEQYF
TRBJ2-7	TRBD1	-	15	TRBV7-9	TGTGCCGTACTGCGTTCCAGGGGGCGCGATGGCGAGCAGTACTTC	CAVLRSRGRDGEQYF
TRBJ1-2	-	-	13	TRBV2	TGTGCCAGCAGTGAAGGCTCCCGCAGGGGCTACACCTTC	CASSEGSRRGYTF
TRBJ2-3	-	few	15	TRBV6-1	TGTGCCAGCAGTTCGCCGACAGGCGCGACAGATACGCAGTATTTT	CASSSPTGATDTQYF
TRBJ2-7	-	few	11	TRBV7-9	TGTGCCAGCAGCTTGGAGTCCCAGCAGTACTTC	CASSLESQQYF
TRBJ2-3	TRBD2	-	16	TRBV11-2	TGTGCCAGCAGCTTGCTTGGGACTAGGTTGTCGGATACGCAGTATTTT	CASSLLGTRLSDTQYF
TRBJ1-2	-	few	13	TRBV30	TGTGCCTGGAGTGCAGGGGAATCTTATGGCTACACCTTC	CAWSAGESYGYTF
TRBJ2-3	-	-	16	TRBV28	TGTGCCAGCAGTTTAGCGCGGGGAATAAGGATAGATACGCAGTATTTT	CASSLARGIRIDTQYF
TRBJ1-2	TRBD1	-	15	TRBV7-9	TGTGCCAGCAGCTTGGGACAGGGGAGCTCCTATGGCTACACCTTC	CASSLGQGSSYGYTF
TRBJ2-1	TRBD1	-	18	TRBV10-3	TGTGCCATCAGTGACCCCGGAGGGACAGGGGACTTTATGGATGAGCAGTTCTTC	CAISDPGGTGDFMDEQFF
TRBJ1-1	-	-	17	TRBV27	TGTGCCAGCAGTTTAGTACAGGCGCCTCGTGTGAACACTGAAGCTTTCTTT	CASSLVQAPRVNTEAFF
TRBJ2-1	-	-	12	TRBV25-1	TGTGCCAGCAGTGAAGAGAGACAGAGGCAGTTCTTC	CASSEERQRQFF
TRBJ2-5	TRBD1	few	15	TRBV19	TGTGCCAGTAGTCCGGCGAACAGGGGGCTAGAGACCCAGTACTTC	CASSPANRGLETQYF
TRBJ1-1	-	-	15	TRBV30	TGTGCCTGGACCCAACGCCCCGGGGGGCACACTGAAGCTTTCTTT	CAWTQRPGGHTEAFF
TRBJ2-2	-	few	15	TRBV29-1	TGCAGCGTTGATGGTGGACATACGAACACCGGGGAGCTGTTTTTT	CSVDGGHTNTGELFF
TRBJ2-7	-	few	12	TRBV27	TGTGCCAGCCAGTCAGCGGGCTACGAGCAGTACTTC	CASQSAGYEQYF
TRBJ2-7	-	few	12	TRBV7-2	TGTGCCAGCAGTCCCCTTTCCTACGAGCAGTACTTC	CASSPLSYEQYF
TRBJ2-3	TRBD2	few	16	TRBV6-5	TGTGCCAGCAGTTACTCCCTAGCGGGAGGCACAGATACGCAGTATTTT	CASSYSLAGGTDTQYF
TRBJ1-5	TRBD1	-	13	TRBV18	TGTGCCAGCTCTCTGACAGGGAATCAGCCCCAGCATTTT	CASSLTGNQPQHF
TRBJ2-7	TRBD1	few	17	TRBV10-3	TGTGCCATCAGTGTTTTTTACAGGGGCCTTCCTTGGTACGAGCAGTACTTC	CAISVFYRGLPWYEQYF
TRBJ1-1	TRBD1	-	14	TRBV18	TGTGCCAGCTCACAACGGACAGGGGACACTGAAGCTTTCTTT	CASSQRTGDTEAFF
TRBJ2-7	-	-	14	TRBV5-1	TGCGCCAGCAGCTTGGTTGCAGGGGCCTACGAGCAGTACTTC	CASSLVAGAYEQYF
TRBJ2-7	-	-	13	TRBV6-1	TGTGCCAGCAGTGAAATGCGAGGGAACGAGCAGTACTTC	CASSEMRGNEQYF
TRBJ2-3	-	few	13	TRBV30	TGTGCCTGGAGTAGAGGGGGGGCAGATACGCAGTATTTT	CAWSRGGADTQYF
TRBJ1-2	-	-	13	TRBV19	TGTGCCAGCAATAACAGGGACCCGAATGGCTACACCTTC	CASNNRDPNGYTF
TRBJ2-1	TRBD2	-	16	TRBV7-6	TGTGCCAGCAGCCCCCGACTAGCAGACTCCTACAATGAGCAGTTCTTC	CASSPRLADSYNEQFF
TRBJ2-2	-	few	12	TRBV7-8	TGTGCCATCAGGAGGAACACCGGGGAGCTGTTTTTT	CAIRRNTGELFF
TRBJ2-3	TRBD1	-	14	TRBV29-1	TGCAGCGTCTACAGGGGGCAAGGTTCCAATACGCAGTATTTT	CSVYRGQGSNTQYF
TRBJ2-1	TRBD2	few	14	TRBV19	TGTGCCAGTAGTATAGCGGGGGGGCAAAATGAGCAGTTCTTC	CASSIAGGQNEQFF
TRBJ2-1	-	few	13	TRBV7-9	TGTGCCAGCAGCCCCCCCGCGAGAAATGAGCAGTTCTTC	CASSPPARNEQFF
TRBJ2-5	-	few	11	TRBV7-2	TGTGCCAGCAGCCCTCAAGAGACCCAGTACTTC	CASSPQETQYF
TRBJ1-1	-	few	16	TRBV28	TGTGCCAGCAGTTTCAGAGGTTTTTTCTCCAACACTGAAGCTTTCTTT	CASSFRGFFSNTEAFF